This T cell receptor (beta chain) derives from a study of shared clonotypes between healthy human individuals. Overall study context: The donor group consisted of a couple of women and a few men, aged 18 to 49. Study-wide findings and caveats: Some naive CD4 clonotypes, roughly 4.8%, turned up in common across several donors. The generation probabilities recorded for non-shared clonotypes fell below those of clonotypes shared by all four donors.

Sequenced by immunoSEQ multiplex PCR; TCRdb stores in-frame clones only, minus some. The sample has 800,000 or so clones, 96% seen once. It was CD45RO-negative cells, positively selected for CCR7, that made up naive CD8 cells, with terminally differentiated effector memory CD45RA+ cells excluded. The healthy adult donors were HIV-negative and reported no recent acute infections or vaccinations. As for this clone: No antigen is known for it. Other DNA sequences in the sample encode the same CDR3.

Sequenced input: naive CD8+ T cells sorted from blood. This clonotype was sampled from a man aged 25-45 years in good health.

The CDR3 sequence: CASSEWVNQPQHF. In DNA form, the CDR3 reads TGTGCCAGCAGTGAATGGGTGAATCAGCCCCAGCATTTT. The chain recombines TRBV6-1 with TRBJ1-5; D is uncertain. Trimming cost V 2 bases and J 4 bases, with 6 bases left between them. The germline V gene has CDR1 MNHNS and CDR2 SASEGT. This CDR3 comprises 13 residues.